The present T cell receptor (beta chain) was sequenced within a study of OX40 agonist ivuxolimab in advanced cancers. Whole-study context: Ivuxolimab, an agonist antibody against OX40 (CD134), was given to patients. Patients in the trial were receiving intravenous ivuxolimab every 2 weeks, at doses of 0.01 to 10 mg/kg. Three individuals attained partial responses, comprising one hepatocellular carcinoma case and two cutaneous melanoma cases.

Clones were sequenced by immunoSEQ multiplex PCR, and TCRdb holds only the in-frame ones, with some missing. The data hold about 39,000 clones, with 92% observed a single time. Per the germline V gene, CDR1 is SGHAT and CDR2 is FQNNGV. The V end was cut by 2 bases, the J end by 4 bases, with 2 bases between. This CDR3 contains 11 residues. Broader study findings: Some nonresponders additionally presented with little normalized T-cell clonal expansion.

Details on this clone: The antigen is undetermined.

The starting material was CD4+ or CD8+ T cells sorted from blood, obtained in a trial of the OX40 agonist ivuxolimab. This TCR came from an adult with an advanced solid tumor such as melanoma, head and neck, liver or kidney cancer. The chain joins TRBV11-2 to TRBJ2-5; D gene unclear. This chain's CDR3 is CASSLRETQYF. The CDR3 DNA reads TGTGCCAGCAGCTTACGAGAGACCCAGTACTTC.